One and the same sample provided the 9 T cell receptor beta chains below, sequenced in a study of blood T cells in healthy people across ages. With a J-beta primer mix and a sample-barcoded 5' primer, a second PCR ran about 7 to 11 cycles. TCRdb re-analysed the 5' RACE reads in MiXCR, keeping a single row per CDR3 protein. The table records 650,000 to 1,000,000 distinct CDR3 sequences, 35% to 40% of them present only once. Sequences were obtained from blood. The origin of the receptors is a man younger than 30 in good health.

The V call is TRBV7-2, the J call TRBJ2-2; D gene unclear. CDR1 SGHTA and CDR2 FQGNSA come from the germline V gene. Trimming took 3 bases from V and 6 from J, leaving 20 bases between them. The CDR3 has 17 amino acids. CDR3 residues: CASSFGVSRPWSGELFF. The CDR3 DNA reads TGTGCCAGCAGCTTTGGTGTGTCGAGACCTTGGTCCGGGGAGCTGTTTTTT.

Notes on this clonotype: One end of the junction fails to match germline, which may point to a read error. The CDR3 spells CASSQTSGATVHHF. The CDR3 DNA is TGTGCCAGCAGTCAGACTAGCGGGGCCACGGTTCATCACTTC. The genes are TRBV12-3 or TRBV12-4 and TRBJ2-1; 11 positions match TRBD2. This CDR3 spans 14 amino acids.

This clonotype was observed a few times. The rearrangement links TRBV27 to TRBJ2-1; D not resolved. Germline-derived CDR1 and CDR2 are MNHEY and SMNVEV (reference sequence). This CDR3 comprises 11 residues. V gave up 7 bases and J gave up 7 bases, with 8 bases separating them. The CDR3 nucleotides are TGTGCCAGCAAAAGGAATAATGAGCAGTTCTTC. Protein product: CASKRNNEQFF.

V gene TRBV5-6 combines with J gene TRBJ2-3; the match to TRBD2 covers 8 bases. Germline V gene data show CDR1 as SGHDT and CDR2 as YYEEEE. The CDR3 totals 14 residues. Trimming removed 1 base from V and 4 bases from J; junction bases left unmatched: 2. CDR3 residues: CASSLPTSADTQYF. In nucleotides, the CDR3 is TGTGCCAGCAGCTTGCCGACTAGCGCAGATACGCAGTATTTT.

This clonotype was counted a few times. The chain has TRBV5-1 and TRBJ1-2; 9 bases align to TRBD1. Germline V gene data show CDR1 as SGHRS and CDR2 as YFSETQ. Losses at the gene ends were 5 bases for V and 8 bases for J; bases not matched to a gene: 10. The CDR3 has 14 residues. CDR3 bases: TGCGCCAGCAGGCTGGACAGGGGATCTGACGGCTACACCTTC. Translation gives CASRLDRGSDGYTF.

This CDR3 is CASTQRGQFF. In DNA, the CDR3 is TGTGCCAGCACCCAGAGAGGGCAGTTCTTC. The chain joins TRBV2 to TRBJ2-1, with D unclear. Looked up from germline, CDR1 is SNHLY and CDR2 is FYNNEI. Trimming took 7 bases from V and 12 from J, leaving 10 bases between them. CDR3 length: 10 residues. Together with reference TRBV2 and TRBJ2-1, the CDR3 gives the full variable domain: EPEVTQTPSHQVTQMGQEVILRCVPISNHLYFYWYRQILGQKVEFLVSFYNNEISEKSEIFDDQFSVERPDGSNFTLKIRSTKLEDSAMYFCASTQRGQFFGPGTRLTVL.

The J gene is TRBJ1-4, the V gene TRBV4-1; unclear D gene. Germline lookup yields CDR1 MGHRA and CDR2 YSYEKL. V shed 3 bases and J shed 9 bases, with 11 bases lying between them. The CDR3 is 13 amino acids. CDR3 sequence reads: CASSQDVAKKLFF. Here the CDR3 DNA reads TGCGCCAGCAGCCAGGACGTGGCGAAAAAACTGTTTTTT.

The chain has TRBV4-3 and TRBJ1-5, with D possibly TRBD1 on 5 matching bases. V was pared by 9 bases and J by 3 bases, with 21 bases between. The V gene's germline CDR1 is LGHNA and CDR2 YSLEER. CDR3 length: 16 amino acids. In DNA form, the CDR3 reads TGCGCCAGAACACCCGGGACGGGGCCCAACAATCAGCCCCAGCATTTT. Protein product: CARTPGTGPNNQPQHF.

This clonotype showed up just a few times. The chain recombines TRBV7-6 with TRBJ2-5; unclear D gene. The length of the CDR3 is 14 residues. V was shortened by 5 bases and J by 1 base, with 11 bases between the two germline ends. Germline V CDR1 and CDR2: SGHVS, FNYEAQ. As DNA, the CDR3 is TGTGCCAGCAGCCAAGGAACCTTCCAAGAGACCCAGTACTTC. Its translation: CASSQGTFQETQYF.